Each of the 6 T cell receptor beta chains below was sequenced from the same sample in a study of regulatory T cells in long-lasting Graves disease. In building TCR beta libraries, iRepertoire HTBI primers were used together with Arm-PCR of CDR3 regions. From the multiplex PCR reads, TCRdb called clonotypes with MiXCR, one entry per CDR3 protein. The sample consists of hundreds of thousands of distinct CDR3 sequences, 20% to 25% of them appearing once. Time point indicated: persistent/refractory GD, antithyroid drugs over 5 years with positive TRAb. From PBMCs, RNA was extracted and then used to make the TCR library. The sample here was peripheral blood mononuclear cells (PBMCs), taken when the disease was refractory, from a patient treated with antithyroid drugs. Every receptor here comes from a female donor with Graves disease.

This clonotype was detected only a few times. This chain connects TRBV9 to TRBJ2-7, with 7 positions matching TRBD2. The trim removed 4 bases at V and 2 bases at J, leaving 9 bases unmatched. Germline V gene data show CDR1 as SGDLS and CDR2 as YYNGEE. The CDR3 runs 15 residues. CDR3 region: CASSPLGGRAYEQYF. Written as DNA, the CDR3 is TGTGCCAGCAGCCCCCTTGGGGGGAGGGCCTACGAGCAGTACTTC.

This clonotype was observed a few times. This chain uses TRBV29-1 with TRBJ1-2; D is ambiguous. V shed 5 bases and J shed 4 bases, with 8 bases lying between them. Germline values: CDR1 SQVTM, CDR2 ANQGSEA. CDR3 size: 11 residues. CDR3 DNA: TGCAGCGTTCTGGTGTCCTATGGCTACACCTTC. Translating it yields CSVLVSYGYTF.

This clonotype was recorded many times. The chain uses TRBV28 and TRBJ2-7; D unclear. The V and J ends lost 4 bases and 0 bases respectively, with 4 bases between them. The V gene's germline CDR1 is MDHEN and CDR2 SYDVKM. The CDR3 is 12 residues long. CDR3 bases: TGTGCCAGCAGTTGGAACTCCTACGAGCAGTACTTC. Residues: CASSWNSYEQYF.

As for this clonotype: Germline is not matched at one junction end, which may reflect a read error. The chain has TRBV28 and TRBJ1-1; 7 bases map to TRBD1. The CDR3 has 15 amino acids. CDR1 and CDR2 from the germline V gene are MDHEN and SYDVKM. CDR3 sequence reads: CASNPTGQRNTGAFF. The DNA for the CDR3 is TGTGCCAGCAACCCGACGGGACAGAGAAACACTGGAGCTTTCTTT.

In this sample, this clonotype turned up many times. The genes are TRBV28 and TRBJ2-5; 7 positions agree with TRBD1. Per germline, CDR1 MDHEN and CDR2 SYDVKM. With 3 bases clipped from V and 5 bases from J, the junction kept 9 bases outside the gene matches. This CDR3 is built from 15 residues. CDR3 nucleotide sequence: TGTGCCAGCAGTTTCCAGGACAGGTGGGGGGAGACCCAGTACTTC. Residues: CASSFQDRWGETQYF. The variable domain in full, with the rest retrieved from reference TRBV28 and TRBJ2-5, is DVKVTQSSRYLVKRTGEKVFLECVQDMDHENMFWYRQDPGLGLRLIYFSYDVKMKEKGDIPEGYSVSREKKERFSLILESASTNQTSMYLCASSFQDRWGETQYFGPGTRLLVL.

Only a few counts were recorded for this clonotype. The chain uses TRBV20-1 and TRBJ1-6; D call uncertain. The germline gives CDR1 DFQATT, CDR2 SNEGSKA (reference sequence). The V end lost 4 bases, the J end lost 6 bases, and 13 bases lay between the germline ends. The CDR3 has 14 residues. The CDR3 DNA reads TGCAGTGCTATAAAGCCAGACGGTAATTCACCCCTCCACTTT. Its translation is CSAIKPDGNSPLHF.